These 17 T cell receptor beta chains were all obtained from the same sample, sequenced in a study of shared clonotypes between healthy human individuals. Method: immunoSEQ multiplex PCR; TCRdb's copy keeps in-frame clones and lacks some. The sample yields some 650,000 clones, 97% seen once. Sequencing was carried out using naive CD4+ T cells sorted from blood. The subset here: CD45RA+ positively selected. These receptors came from a woman in her twenties or thirties in good health.

This rearrangement joins TRBV5-1 to TRBJ1-1, with a possible D match to TRBD1 (5 bases). The CDR3 runs 14 residues. The germline V gene encodes CDR1 SGHRS and CDR2 YFSETQ. V shed 4 bases and J shed 4 bases, with 14 bases lying between them. CDR3 residues: CASSTLGGSTEAFF. The CDR3 DNA reads as TGCGCCAGCAGCACCCTCGGGGGGTCCACTGAAGCTTTCTTT.

The CDR3 DNA follows: TGTGCCAGTAGTGCACCGGGACAGGGGGCCGGGGAGCTGTTTTTT. Protein product: CASSAPGQGAGELFF. This sequence joins TRBV19 and TRBJ2-2; TRBD1 agrees at 11 bases. In germline, CDR1 is LNHDA, CDR2 SQIVND (reference sequence). There are 15 residues in the CDR3. The trim removed 5 bases at V and 6 bases at J, leaving 5 bases unmatched.

This clone was seen a single time. The CDR3 spells CASTPGQGIYEQYF. The CDR3 DNA sequence: TGTGCCAGCACCCCCGGACAGGGGATCTACGAGCAGTACTTC. This sequence joins TRBV6-6 and TRBJ2-7; 9 nucleotides line up with TRBD1. The J segment lost 3 bases and the V segment lost 7 bases, leaving 7 bases of the junction unmatched. Germline CDR1 MNHNY, CDR2 SVGAGI (reference sequence). This CDR3 is built from 14 residues.

The chain links TRBV6-5 to TRBJ1-1, with TRBD1 identical over 8 bases. The V segment lost 6 bases and the J segment 11 bases; nucleotides outside the gene matches: 14. The CDR3 totals 14 residues. The germline V gene has CDR1 MNHEY and CDR2 SVGAGI. The CDR3 coding sequence is TGTGCCAGCAGAAAGGGACAGGAGCCCTTAAGGGCTTTCTTT. It translates to CASRKGQEPLRAFF.

The chain is built from TRBV5-1 and TRBJ1-5, with 9 nucleotides matching TRBD1. This CDR3 region has 15 residues. V was pared by 4 bases and J by 2 bases, with 4 bases of the junction left unmatched. Looked up from germline, CDR1 is SGHRS and CDR2 is YFSETQ. Here the CDR3 reads CASSVGTGRNQPQHF. CDR3 DNA: TGCGCCAGCAGCGTCGGGACAGGGCGCAATCAGCCCCAGCATTTT.

The count of this clone is one. V and J are TRBV9 and TRBJ2-2; D gene ambiguous. Germline-derived CDR1 and CDR2 are SGDLS and YYNGEE. CDR3 size: 13 residues. Deletions cut 4 bases from V and 0 bases from J, with 4 bases between. The CDR3 loop reads CASSRTNTGELFF. In nucleotides, the CDR3 is TGTGCCAGCAGCAGAACGAACACCGGGGAGCTGTTTTTT.

In its sample, this clone was seen once. The V gene is TRBV28, the J gene TRBJ2-3; 11 nucleotides align to TRBD2. V shed 5 bases, J shed 2 bases, and the junction held 12 bases outside the gene matches. Germline CDR1 and CDR2: MDHEN and SYDVKM. This CDR3 is 18 amino acids long. Here the CDR3 reads CASSPLPTSGKPTDTQYF. In DNA form, the CDR3 reads TGTGCCAGCAGTCCCCTCCCGACTAGCGGGAAGCCCACAGATACGCAGTATTTT.

The chain couples TRBV19 to TRBJ2-3; D uncertain. The germline V gene encodes CDR1 LNHDA and CDR2 SQIVND (reference sequence). Between the trimmed V and J ends, which lost 3 bases and 2 bases, there was a span of 15 bases. The CDR3 sequence is 16 residues long. The CDR3 protein is CASSIGPPPNTDTQYF. CDR3 sequence (DNA): TGTGCCAGTAGTATTGGGCCACCTCCAAACACAGATACGCAGTATTTT. The whole variable domain, filled in from reference TRBV19 and TRBJ2-3, reads DGGITQSPKYLFRKEGQNVTLSCEQNLNHDAMYWYRQDPGQGLRLIYYSQIVNDFQKGDIAEGYSVSREKKESFPLTVTSAQKNPTAFYLCASSIGPPPNTDTQYFGPGTRLTVL.

The chain is built from TRBV29-1 and TRBJ2-2, with 10 bases fitting TRBD1. The V gene's germline CDR1 is SQVTM and CDR2 ANQGSEA. The CDR3 spans 15 residues. V gave up 5 bases and J gave up 2 bases; unmatched junction bases: 5. The CDR3: CSVPGQGHNTGELFF. The CDR3 nucleotides are TGCAGCGTTCCGGGACAGGGGCACAACACCGGGGAGCTGTTTTTT.

The chain is built from TRBV28 and TRBJ1-1, with a weak D call TRBD1 (5 bases). Germline CDR1 and CDR2: MDHEN and SYDVKM. The CDR3 sequence is 12 residues long. Trimming shortened V by 3 bases and J by 11 bases, and 13 bases separated the two germline ends. The CDR3 here is CASSFNPGLAFF. The CDR3 bases are TGTGCCAGCAGTTTTAATCCAGGGTTGGCTTTCTTT.

The chain has TRBV5-1 and TRBJ2-2, with TRBD2 as a possible D gene (6 bases). Germline V gene sequence: CDR1 SGHRS, CDR2 YFSETQ. The CDR3 loop spans 15 amino acids. The germline V and J ends were trimmed by 0 bases and 5 bases, with 11 bases remaining between them. CDR3 DNA: TGCGCCAGCAGCTTGGCCGGGGGATGGACCGGGGAGCTGTTTTTT. Translated, it gives CASSLAGGWTGELFF.

This chain joins TRBV10-3 and TRBJ1-3; D is undetermined. The CDR3 loop spans 15 amino acids. Trimming pared 1 base from V and 0 bases from J, leaving 7 bases between. The germline V gene has CDR1 ENHRY and CDR2 SYGVKD. CDR3 coding DNA: TGTGCCATCAGTGAGTGGGAAAGCTCTGGAAACACCATATATTTT. Encoded protein: CAISEWESSGNTIYF.

The CDR3 nucleotides are TGCGCCAGCAGCTGGAGGACCGATAACTACGAGCAGTACTTC. Protein product: CASSWRTDNYEQYF. The rearrangement uses TRBV5-1 and TRBJ2-7, with D possibly TRBD2 on 5 matching bases. Germline V gives CDR1 SGHRS, CDR2 YFSETQ. V was pared by 3 bases and J by 3 bases, with 13 bases between. The CDR3 consists of 14 residues.

The genes are TRBV11-2 and TRBJ1-1, with 7 bases lining up with TRBD1. Germline-derived CDR1 and CDR2 are SGHAT and FQNNGV. The ends lost 5 bases at V and 7 bases at J; junction bases unmatched: 7. The CDR3 covers 13 residues. The CDR3 nucleotides read TGTGCCAGCAGCCGACAGGGTGGTAATGAAGCTTTCTTT. Amino acid sequence: CASSRQGGNEAFF.

The rearrangement joins TRBV6-4 to TRBJ2-1; 9 positions agree with TRBD1. This CDR3 is built from 14 residues. Losses at the gene ends were 4 bases for V and 8 bases for J; bases not matched to a gene: 6. Germline V gene sequence: CDR1 MRHNA, CDR2 SNTAGT. CDR3 sequence (DNA): TGTGCCAGCAGTGTACAGGGGGCGGGAGATGAGCAGTTCTTC. This sequence encodes CASSVQGAGDEQFF.

The chain has TRBV7-3 and TRBJ2-7; no clear D. V shed 6 bases and J shed 4 bases, with 25 bases lying between them. CDR3 length: 17 amino acids. Germline V gives CDR1 SGHTA, CDR2 FQGTGA. The CDR3 DNA reads TGTGCCAGCAGTCCCCCCCCCGGGTCCCTCTACTCTTACGAGCAGTACTTC. Translated: CASSPPPGSLYSYEQYF. Supplemented by reference TRBV7-3 and TRBJ2-7, the full variable domain reads GAGVSQTPSNKVTEKGKYVELRCDPISGHTALYWYRQSLGQGPEFLIYFQGTGAADDSGLPNDRFFAVRPEGSVSTLKIQRTERGDSAVYLCASSPPPGSLYSYEQYFGPGTRLTVT.

This clone showed up just once. The gene calls are TRBV28 and TRBJ2-5, with D perhaps matching TRBD1 or TRBD2 (6 bases each). Matching the DNA end better, TRBJ2-7 makes the J call doubtful. Germline V gives CDR1 MDHEN, CDR2 SYDVKM. CDR3 length: 14 residues. The CDR3 sequence is CASTKGGVYYEQYF. The CDR3 nucleotides are TGTGCCAGCACCAAGGGGGGAGTGTACTACGAGCAGTACTTC.